This T cell receptor beta chain came from a study of blood T cell repertoires in COVID-19. Study information: PBMCs, B-cell-depleted T cells, or T cells provided the cDNA or gDNA that made up the material.

The data were produced by immunoSEQ multiplex PCR, yet TCRdb's version contains in-frame clones alone and is incomplete. The table includes hundreds of thousands of clones, just over 85% detected once. V was cut by 9 bases and J by 7 bases, with 18 bases left in between. This CDR3 comprises 14 residues. CDR1 ENHRY and CDR2 SYGVKD come from the germline V gene. Sequencing was done on a sample of peripheral blood. This TCR was sampled from a woman aged 25-40 years with active or convalescent COVID-19. The J gene is TRBJ2-2, the V gene TRBV10-3; tentatively, D is TRBD2 (5 bases). The CDR3: CAINSGRENGELFF. CDR3 bases: TGTGCCATAAACTCGGGCCGGGAAAACGGGGAGCTGTTTTTT.